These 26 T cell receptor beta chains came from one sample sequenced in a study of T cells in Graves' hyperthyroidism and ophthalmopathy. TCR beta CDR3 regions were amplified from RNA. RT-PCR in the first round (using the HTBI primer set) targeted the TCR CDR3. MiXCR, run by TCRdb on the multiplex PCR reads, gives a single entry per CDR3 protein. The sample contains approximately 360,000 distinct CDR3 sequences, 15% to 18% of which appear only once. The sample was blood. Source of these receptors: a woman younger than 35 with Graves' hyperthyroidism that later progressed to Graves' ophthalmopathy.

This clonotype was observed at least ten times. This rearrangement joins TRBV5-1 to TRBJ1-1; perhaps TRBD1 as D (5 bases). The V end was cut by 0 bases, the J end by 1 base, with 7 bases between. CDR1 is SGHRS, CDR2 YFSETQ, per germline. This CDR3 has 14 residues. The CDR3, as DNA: TGCGCCAGCAGCTTGGCTGGGACGAACACTGAAGCTTTCTTT. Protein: CASSLAGTNTEAFF.

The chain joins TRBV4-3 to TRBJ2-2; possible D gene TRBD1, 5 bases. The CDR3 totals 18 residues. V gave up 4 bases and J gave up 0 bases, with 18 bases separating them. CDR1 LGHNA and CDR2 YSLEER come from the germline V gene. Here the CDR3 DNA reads TGCGCCAGCAGCCTAAGTCCGACAGTTCCCTCGAACACCGGGGAGCTGTTTTTT. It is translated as CASSLSPTVPSNTGELFF.

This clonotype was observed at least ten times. The DNA of the CDR3 is TGCAGTGCTAGAGATTCCCCACTAGCGGCCTACACAGATACGCAGTATTTT. Its protein is CSARDSPLAAYTDTQYF. J is TRBJ2-3 and V is TRBV20-1, with 8 nucleotides matching TRBD2. This CDR3 is built from 17 residues. J lost 2 bases, V lost 0 bases, and 10 bases had no gene match. The germline gives CDR1 DFQATT, CDR2 SNEGSKA (reference sequence).

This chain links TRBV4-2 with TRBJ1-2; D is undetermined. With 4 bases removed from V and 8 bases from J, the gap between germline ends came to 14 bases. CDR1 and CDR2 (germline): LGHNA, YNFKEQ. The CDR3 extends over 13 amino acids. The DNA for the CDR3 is TGTGCCAGCAGCCCCCCTGAAGGGATCGGCTACACCTTC. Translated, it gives CASSPPEGIGYTF.

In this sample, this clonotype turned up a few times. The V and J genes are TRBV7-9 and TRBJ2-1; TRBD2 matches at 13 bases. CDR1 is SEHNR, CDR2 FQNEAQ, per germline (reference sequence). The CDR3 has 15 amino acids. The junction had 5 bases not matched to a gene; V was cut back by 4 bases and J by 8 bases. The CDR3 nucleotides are TGTGCCAGCAGCTATACTAGCGGGAGGGCCTATGAGCAGTTCTTC. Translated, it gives CASSYTSGRAYEQFF.

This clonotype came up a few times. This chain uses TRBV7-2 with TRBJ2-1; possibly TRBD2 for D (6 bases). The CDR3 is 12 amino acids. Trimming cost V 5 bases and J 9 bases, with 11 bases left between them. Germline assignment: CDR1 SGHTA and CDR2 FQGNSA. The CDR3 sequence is CASSGGLSEQFF. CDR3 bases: TGTGCCAGCAGCGGGGGACTCTCTGAGCAGTTCTTC.

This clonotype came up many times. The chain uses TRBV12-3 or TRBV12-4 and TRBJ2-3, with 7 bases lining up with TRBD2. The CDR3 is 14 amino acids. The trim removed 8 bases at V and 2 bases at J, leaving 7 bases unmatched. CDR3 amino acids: CASQAGVPTDTQYF. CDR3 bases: TGTGCCAGCCAGGCGGGAGTTCCCACAGATACGCAGTATTTT.

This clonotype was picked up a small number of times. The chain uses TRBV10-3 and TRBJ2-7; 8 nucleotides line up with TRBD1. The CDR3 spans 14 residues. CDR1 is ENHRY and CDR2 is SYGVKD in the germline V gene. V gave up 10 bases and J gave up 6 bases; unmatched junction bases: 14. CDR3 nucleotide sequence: TGTGCCACCAAACCTGACAGGGGAAGGGGCGAGCAGTACTTC. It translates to CATKPDRGRGEQYF.

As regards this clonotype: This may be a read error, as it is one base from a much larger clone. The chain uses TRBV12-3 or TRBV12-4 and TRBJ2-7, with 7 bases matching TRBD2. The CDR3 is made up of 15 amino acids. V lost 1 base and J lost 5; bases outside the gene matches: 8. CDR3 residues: CASSLGAGASNEQYF. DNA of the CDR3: TGTGCCAGCAGTTTAGGCGCGGGAGCCTCGAACGAGCAGTACTTC.

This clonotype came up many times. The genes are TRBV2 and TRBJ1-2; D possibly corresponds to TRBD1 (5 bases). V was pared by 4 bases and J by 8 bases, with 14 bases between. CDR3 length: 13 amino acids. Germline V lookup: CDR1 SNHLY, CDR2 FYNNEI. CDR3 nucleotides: TGTGCCAGCAGTGGCCACGGGGCATGGGGCTACACCTTC. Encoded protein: CASSGHGAWGYTF.

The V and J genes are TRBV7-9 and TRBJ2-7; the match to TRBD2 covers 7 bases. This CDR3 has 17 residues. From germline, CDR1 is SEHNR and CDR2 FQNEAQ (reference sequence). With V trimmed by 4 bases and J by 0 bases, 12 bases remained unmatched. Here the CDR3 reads CASSSKLANINSYEQYF. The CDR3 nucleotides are TGTGCCAGCAGCTCCAAACTAGCGAACATAAACTCCTACGAGCAGTACTTC.

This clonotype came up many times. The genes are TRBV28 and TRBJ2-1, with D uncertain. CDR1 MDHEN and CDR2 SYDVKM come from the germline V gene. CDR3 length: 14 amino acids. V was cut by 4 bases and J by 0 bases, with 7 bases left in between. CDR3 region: CASSSTYSYNEQFF. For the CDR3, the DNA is TGTGCCAGCAGTTCAACCTACTCCTACAATGAGCAGTTCTTC.

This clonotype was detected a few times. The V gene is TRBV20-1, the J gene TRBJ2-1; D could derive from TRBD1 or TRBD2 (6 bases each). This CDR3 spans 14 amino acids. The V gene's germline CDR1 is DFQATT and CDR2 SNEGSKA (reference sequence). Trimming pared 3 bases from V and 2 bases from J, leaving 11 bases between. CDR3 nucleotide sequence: TGCAGTGCTAGTGGGGGGCCACCCTACAATGAGCAGTTCTTC. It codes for CSASGGPPYNEQFF.

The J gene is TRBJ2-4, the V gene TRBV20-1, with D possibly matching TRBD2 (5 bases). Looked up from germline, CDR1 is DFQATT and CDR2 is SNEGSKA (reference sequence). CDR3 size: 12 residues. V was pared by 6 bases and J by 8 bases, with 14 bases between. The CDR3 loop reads CSAVRGAYIQYF. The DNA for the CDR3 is TGCAGTGCCGTACGGGGAGCTTACATTCAGTACTTC.

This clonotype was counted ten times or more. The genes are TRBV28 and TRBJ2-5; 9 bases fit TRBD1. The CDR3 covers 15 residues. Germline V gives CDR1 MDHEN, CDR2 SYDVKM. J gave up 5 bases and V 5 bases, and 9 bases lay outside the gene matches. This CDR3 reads CASSKQGAQRETQYF. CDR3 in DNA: TGTGCCAGCAGTAAACAGGGGGCGCAAAGGGAGACCCAGTACTTC.

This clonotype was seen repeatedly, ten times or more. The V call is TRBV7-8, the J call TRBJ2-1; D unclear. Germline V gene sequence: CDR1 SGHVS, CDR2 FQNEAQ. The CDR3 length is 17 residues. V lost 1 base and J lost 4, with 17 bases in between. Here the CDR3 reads CASSLEGSVPVYNEQFF. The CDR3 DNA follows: TGTGCCAGCAGCTTAGAAGGTTCAGTACCCGTATACAATGAGCAGTTCTTC.

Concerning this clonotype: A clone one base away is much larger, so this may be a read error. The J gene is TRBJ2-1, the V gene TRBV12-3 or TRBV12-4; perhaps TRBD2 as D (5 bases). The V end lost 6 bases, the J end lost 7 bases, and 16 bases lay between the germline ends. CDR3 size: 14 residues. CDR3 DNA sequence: TGTGCCAGCAGCCATGGGCGGGTGCGTAATGAGCAGTTCTTC. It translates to CASSHGRVRNEQFF.

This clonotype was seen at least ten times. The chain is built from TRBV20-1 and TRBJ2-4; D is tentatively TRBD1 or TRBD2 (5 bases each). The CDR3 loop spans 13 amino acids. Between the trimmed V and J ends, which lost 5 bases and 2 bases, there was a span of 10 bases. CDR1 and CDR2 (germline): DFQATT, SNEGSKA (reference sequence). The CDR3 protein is CSAGTGPKNIQYF. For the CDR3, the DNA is TGCAGTGCTGGGACGGGACCCAAAAACATTCAGTACTTC.

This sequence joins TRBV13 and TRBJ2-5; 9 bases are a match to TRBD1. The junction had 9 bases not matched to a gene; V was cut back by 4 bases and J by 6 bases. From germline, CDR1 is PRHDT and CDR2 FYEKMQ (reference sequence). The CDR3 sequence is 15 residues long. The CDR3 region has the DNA TGTGCCAGCAGCTCCCAAACAGGGGGCCACCAGACCCAGTACTTC. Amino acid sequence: CASSSQTGGHQTQYF. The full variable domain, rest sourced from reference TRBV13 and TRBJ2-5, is AAGVIQSPRHLIKEKRETATLKCYPIPRHDTVYWYQQGPGQDPQFLISFYEKMQSDKGSIPDRFSAQQFSDYHSELNMSSLELGDSALYFCASSSQTGGHQTQYFGPGTRLLVL.

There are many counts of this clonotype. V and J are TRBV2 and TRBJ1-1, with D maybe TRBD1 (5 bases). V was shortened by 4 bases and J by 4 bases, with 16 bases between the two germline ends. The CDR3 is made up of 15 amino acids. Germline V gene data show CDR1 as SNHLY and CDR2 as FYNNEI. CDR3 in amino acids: CASSVFRRGGTEAFF. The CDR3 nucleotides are TGTGCCAGCAGTGTTTTCCGACGGGGCGGCACTGAAGCTTTCTTT.

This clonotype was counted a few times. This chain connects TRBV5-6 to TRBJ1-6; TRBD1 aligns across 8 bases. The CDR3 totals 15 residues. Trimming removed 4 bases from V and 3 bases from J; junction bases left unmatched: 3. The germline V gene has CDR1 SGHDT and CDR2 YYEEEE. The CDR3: CASSQDRVYNSPLHF. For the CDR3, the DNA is TGTGCCAGCAGCCAGGACAGGGTCTATAATTCACCCCTCCACTTT.

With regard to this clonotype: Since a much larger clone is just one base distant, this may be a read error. The CDR3 DNA reads TGCGCCAGCAGCCAACCCGCCAGCGGGGACTACGAGCGGTACTTC. This gives the protein CASSQPASGDYERYF. V gene TRBV7-3 combines with J gene TRBJ2-7; 7 positions match TRBD2. CDR3 size: 15 residues. The V gene's germline CDR1 is SGHTA and CDR2 FQGTGA.

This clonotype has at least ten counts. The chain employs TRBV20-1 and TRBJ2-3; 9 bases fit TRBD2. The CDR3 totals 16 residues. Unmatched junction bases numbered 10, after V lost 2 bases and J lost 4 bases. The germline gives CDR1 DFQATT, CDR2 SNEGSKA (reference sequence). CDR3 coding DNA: TGCAGTGCTAGATTAGCGGGAGTAAGGGTCGCAGATACGCAGTATTTT. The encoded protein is CSARLAGVRVADTQYF.

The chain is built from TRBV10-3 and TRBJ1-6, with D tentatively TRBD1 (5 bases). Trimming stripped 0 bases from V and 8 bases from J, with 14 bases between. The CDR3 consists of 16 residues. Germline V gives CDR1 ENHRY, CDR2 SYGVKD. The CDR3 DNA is TGTGCCATCAGTGAGTCGATAGTGACAGTAGATTCACCCCTCCACTTT. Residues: CAISESIVTVDSPLHF.

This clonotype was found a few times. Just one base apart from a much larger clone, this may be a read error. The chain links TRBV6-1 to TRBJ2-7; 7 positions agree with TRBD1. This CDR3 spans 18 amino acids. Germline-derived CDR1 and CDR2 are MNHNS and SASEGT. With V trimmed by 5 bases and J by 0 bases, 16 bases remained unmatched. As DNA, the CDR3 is TGTGCCAGCAGTCGCAACCCTTATCCGGGACAGATCTCCTACGAGCAGTACTTC. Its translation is CASSRNPYPGQISYEQYF.

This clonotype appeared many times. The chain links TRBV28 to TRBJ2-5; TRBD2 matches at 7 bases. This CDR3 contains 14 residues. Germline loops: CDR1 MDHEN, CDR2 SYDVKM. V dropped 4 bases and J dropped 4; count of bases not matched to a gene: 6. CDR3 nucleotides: TGTGCCAGCAGTTCCGGGGGGAGGCCAGAGACCCAGTACTTC. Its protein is CASSSGGRPETQYF. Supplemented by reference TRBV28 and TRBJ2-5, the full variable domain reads DVKVTQSSRYLVKRTGEKVFLECVQDMDHENMFWYRQDPGLGLRLIYFSYDVKMKEKGDIPEGYSVSREKKERFSLILESASTNQTSMYLCASSSGGRPETQYFGPGTRLLVL.